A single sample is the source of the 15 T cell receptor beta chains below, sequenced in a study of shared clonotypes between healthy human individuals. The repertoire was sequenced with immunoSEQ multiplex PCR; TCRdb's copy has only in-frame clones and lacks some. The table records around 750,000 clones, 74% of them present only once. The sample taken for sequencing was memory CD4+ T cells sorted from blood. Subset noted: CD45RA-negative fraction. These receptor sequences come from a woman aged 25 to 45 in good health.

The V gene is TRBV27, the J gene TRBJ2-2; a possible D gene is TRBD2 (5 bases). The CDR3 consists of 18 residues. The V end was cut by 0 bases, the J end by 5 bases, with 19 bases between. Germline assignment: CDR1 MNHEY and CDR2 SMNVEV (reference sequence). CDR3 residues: CASSLSPSEPTGTGELFF. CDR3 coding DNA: TGTGCCAGCAGTTTATCCCCCAGCGAGCCGACGGGAACCGGGGAGCTGTTTTTT.

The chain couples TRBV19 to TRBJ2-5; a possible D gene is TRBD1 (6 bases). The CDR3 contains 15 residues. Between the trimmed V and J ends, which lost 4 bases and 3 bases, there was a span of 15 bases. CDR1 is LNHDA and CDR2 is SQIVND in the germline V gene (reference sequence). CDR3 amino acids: CASSNPGQSKETQYF. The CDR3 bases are TGTGCCAGTAGTAATCCCGGACAGAGTAAAGAGACCCAGTACTTC.

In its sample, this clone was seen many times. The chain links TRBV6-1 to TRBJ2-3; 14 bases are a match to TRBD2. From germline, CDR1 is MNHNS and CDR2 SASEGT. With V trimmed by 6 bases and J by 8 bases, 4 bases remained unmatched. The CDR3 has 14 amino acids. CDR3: CASSPGTSGSTQYF. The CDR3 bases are TGTGCCAGCAGCCCCGGGACTAGCGGGAGTACGCAGTATTTT.

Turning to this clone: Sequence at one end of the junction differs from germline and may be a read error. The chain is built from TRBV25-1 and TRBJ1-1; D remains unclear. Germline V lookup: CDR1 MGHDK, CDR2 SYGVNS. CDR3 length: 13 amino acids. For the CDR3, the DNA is TGTGCCACCAGTAGCTGGGGAAACACTGAAGCTTTCTTT. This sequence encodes CATSSWGNTEAFF.

The CDR3 region is CASSQDAASGAYNEQFF. The CDR3 DNA is TGTGCCAGCAGCCAAGATGCGGCTAGCGGGGCTTACAATGAGCAGTTCTTC. The V call is TRBV4-2, the J call TRBJ2-1; 9 bases fit TRBD2. This CDR3 is 17 amino acids long. Losses at the gene ends were 0 bases for V and 4 bases for J; bases not matched to a gene: 7. Germline assignment: CDR1 LGHNA and CDR2 YNFKEQ.

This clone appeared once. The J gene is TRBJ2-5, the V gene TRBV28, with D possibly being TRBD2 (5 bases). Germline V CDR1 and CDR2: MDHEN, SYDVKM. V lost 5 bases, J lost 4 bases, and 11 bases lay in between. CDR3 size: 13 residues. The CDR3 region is CASSPLVPETQYF. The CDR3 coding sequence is TGTGCCAGCAGTCCACTAGTTCCAGAGACCCAGTACTTC.

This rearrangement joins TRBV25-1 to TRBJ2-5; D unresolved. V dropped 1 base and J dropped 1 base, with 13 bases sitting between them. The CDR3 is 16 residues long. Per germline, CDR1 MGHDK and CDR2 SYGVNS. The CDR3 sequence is CASSELGSVSQETQYF. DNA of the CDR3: TGTGCCAGCAGTGAATTAGGGTCAGTTTCCCAAGAGACCCAGTACTTC.

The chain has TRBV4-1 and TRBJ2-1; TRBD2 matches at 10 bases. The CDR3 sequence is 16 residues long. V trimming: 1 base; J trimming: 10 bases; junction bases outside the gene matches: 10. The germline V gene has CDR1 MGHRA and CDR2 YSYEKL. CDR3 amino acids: CASSQGVLAGVQEQFF. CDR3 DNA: TGCGCCAGCAGCCAAGGGGTGCTAGCGGGAGTACAGGAGCAGTTCTTC.

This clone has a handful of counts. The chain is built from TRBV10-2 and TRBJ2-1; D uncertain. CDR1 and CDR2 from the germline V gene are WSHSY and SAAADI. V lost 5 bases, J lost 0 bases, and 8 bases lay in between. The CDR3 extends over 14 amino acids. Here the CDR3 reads CASSQASSYNEQFF. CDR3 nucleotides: TGCGCCAGCAGTCAAGCTTCCTCCTACAATGAGCAGTTCTTC.

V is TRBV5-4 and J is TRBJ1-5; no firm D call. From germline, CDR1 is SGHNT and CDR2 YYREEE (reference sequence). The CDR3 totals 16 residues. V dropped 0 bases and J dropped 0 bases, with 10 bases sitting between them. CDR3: CASSLVSFPSNQPQHF. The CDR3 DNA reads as TGTGCCAGCAGCTTGGTCTCCTTTCCTAGCAATCAGCCCCAGCATTTT.

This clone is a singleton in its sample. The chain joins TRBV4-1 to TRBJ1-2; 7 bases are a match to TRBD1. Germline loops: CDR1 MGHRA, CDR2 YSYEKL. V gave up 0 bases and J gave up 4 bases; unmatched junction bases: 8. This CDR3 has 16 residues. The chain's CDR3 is CASSQDQMQGGYGYTF. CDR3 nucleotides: TGCGCCAGCAGCCAAGATCAGATGCAGGGGGGCTATGGCTACACCTTC.

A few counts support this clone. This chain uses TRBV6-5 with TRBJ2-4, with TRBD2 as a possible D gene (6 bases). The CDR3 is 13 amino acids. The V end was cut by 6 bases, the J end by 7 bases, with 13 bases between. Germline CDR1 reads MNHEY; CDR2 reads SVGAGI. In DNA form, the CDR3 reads TGTGCCAGCAGGCCTCCGGGGGAGAACATTCAGTACTTC. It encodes CASRPPGENIQYF.

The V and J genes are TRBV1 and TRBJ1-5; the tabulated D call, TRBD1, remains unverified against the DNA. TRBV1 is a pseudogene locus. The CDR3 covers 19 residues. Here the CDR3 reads CTSSQIVGTQGEGNQPQHF. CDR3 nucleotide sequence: TGCACCAGCAGCCAAATCGTAGGGACCCAGGGGGAAGGCAATCAGCCCCAGCATTTT.

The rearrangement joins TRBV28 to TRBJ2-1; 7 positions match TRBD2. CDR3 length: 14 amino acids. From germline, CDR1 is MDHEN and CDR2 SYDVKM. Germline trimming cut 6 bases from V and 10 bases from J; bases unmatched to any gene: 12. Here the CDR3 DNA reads TGTGCCAGCAGCTGGGGGGACTACTCATCCGAGCAGTTCTTC. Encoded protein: CASSWGDYSSEQFF.

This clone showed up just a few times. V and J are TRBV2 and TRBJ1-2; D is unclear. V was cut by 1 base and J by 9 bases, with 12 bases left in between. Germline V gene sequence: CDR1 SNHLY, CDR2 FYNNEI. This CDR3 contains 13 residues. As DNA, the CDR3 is TGTGCCAGCAGTGAAGTGGTGGCAACCAGCTACACCTTC. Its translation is CASSEVVATSYTF.